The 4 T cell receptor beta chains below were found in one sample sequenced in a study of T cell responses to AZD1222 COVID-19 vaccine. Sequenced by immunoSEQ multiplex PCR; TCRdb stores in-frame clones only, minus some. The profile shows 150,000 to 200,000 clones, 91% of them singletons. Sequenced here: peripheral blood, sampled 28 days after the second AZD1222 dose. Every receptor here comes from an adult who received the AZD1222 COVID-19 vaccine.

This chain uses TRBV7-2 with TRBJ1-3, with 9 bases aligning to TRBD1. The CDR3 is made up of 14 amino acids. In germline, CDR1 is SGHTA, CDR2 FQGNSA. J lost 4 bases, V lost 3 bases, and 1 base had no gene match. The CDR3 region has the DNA TGTGCCAGCAGCTTCGGACAGGGGGGAAACACCATATATTTT. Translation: CASSFGQGGNTIYF.

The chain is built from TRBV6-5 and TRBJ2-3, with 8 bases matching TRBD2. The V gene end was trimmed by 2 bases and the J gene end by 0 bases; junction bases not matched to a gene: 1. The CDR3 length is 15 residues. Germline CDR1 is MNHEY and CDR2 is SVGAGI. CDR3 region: CASSYPSGSTDTQYF. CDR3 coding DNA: TGTGCCAGCAGTTACCCTAGCGGGAGCACAGATACGCAGTATTTT.

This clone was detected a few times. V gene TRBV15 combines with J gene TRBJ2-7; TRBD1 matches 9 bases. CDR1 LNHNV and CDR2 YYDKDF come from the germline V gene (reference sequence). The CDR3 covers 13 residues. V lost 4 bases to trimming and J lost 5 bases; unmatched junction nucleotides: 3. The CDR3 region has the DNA TGTGCCACCAGCAACGACAGGGGGGACGAGCAGTACTTC. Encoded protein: CATSNDRGDEQYF.

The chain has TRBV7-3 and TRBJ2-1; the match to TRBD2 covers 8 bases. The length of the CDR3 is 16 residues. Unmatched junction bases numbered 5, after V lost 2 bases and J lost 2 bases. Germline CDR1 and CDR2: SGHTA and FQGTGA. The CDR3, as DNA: TGTGCCAGCAGCTTACGGGGGGGCGTCACCTACAATGAGCAGTTCTTC. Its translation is CASSLRGGVTYNEQFF.